Listed here are 17 T cell receptor beta chains from one sample, sequenced in a study of monozygotic twins with inflammatory bowel disease. TCRdb reprocessed the 5' RACE reads and reports one entry per CDR3 protein, with no DNA. The specimen's table records some 190,000 distinct CDR3 sequences. The specimen was blood. Receptors originate from a human donor with ulcerative colitis or Crohn's disease, or a healthy co-twin of an affected twin (not recorded which).

This CDR3 is CASSQERGLEAFF. The J gene is TRBJ1-1, the V gene TRBV4-1; the TCRdb D gene call, TRBD1, has no DNA to confirm it. CDR1 and CDR2 from the germline V gene are MGHRA and YSYEKL. This CDR3 has 13 residues.

The chain recombines TRBV29-1 with TRBJ1-1; TCRdb designates TRBD1, a call that cannot be tested without DNA. CDR1 is SQVTM and CDR2 is ANQGSEA in the germline V gene. The CDR3 loop spans 13 amino acids. CDR3 loop: CSVERQGNTEAFF.

CDR3 sequence: CASSQDAGELAGGPSSYNEQFF. V and J are TRBV4-1 and TRBJ2-1; TCRdb's assignment of TRBD2 cannot be checked, as there is no DNA. The CDR3 sequence is 22 residues long. The germline gives CDR1 MGHRA, CDR2 YSYEKL.

The chain is built from TRBV5-1 and TRBJ2-2; TCRdb selects TRBD2, and the lack of DNA leaves this call unchecked. The CDR3 length is 14 residues. Per germline, CDR1 SGHRS and CDR2 YFSETQ. This chain's CDR3 is CASSRDYNTGELFF.

V and J are TRBV21-1 and TRBJ1-5. TRBV21-1 has pseudogene status. CDR3 length: 16 amino acids. CDR3 protein: CASSLPDPRSNQPQHF.

This chain connects TRBV20-1 to TRBJ1-1; TCRdb calls TRBD1, which cannot be checked without DNA. The CDR3 loop spans 13 amino acids. Germline-derived CDR1 and CDR2 are DFQATT and SNEGSKA (reference sequence). CDR3 protein: CSARRGMNTEAFF.

This chain links TRBV12-3 or TRBV12-4 with TRBJ1-6; TCRdb returns TRBD1, unconfirmable since there is no DNA. The CDR3 sequence is 14 residues long. The CDR3 loop is CASSRGRNNSPLHF.

The chain employs TRBV19 and TRBJ1-1; TCRdb designates TRBD1, a call that cannot be tested without DNA. CDR1 LNHDA and CDR2 SQIVND come from the germline V gene (reference sequence). The CDR3 spans 11 residues. The CDR3: CASFGGTEAFF.

The chain joins TRBV6-5 to TRBJ2-1; TCRdb gives TRBD2 as the D gene, but with no DNA this cannot be confirmed. The V gene's germline CDR1 is MNHEY and CDR2 SVGAGI. The CDR3 is made up of 17 amino acids. This CDR3 is CASSYQLAGGPYNEQFF.

V and J are TRBV4-1 and TRBJ2-5; TCRdb calls TRBD1, which cannot be checked without DNA. Germline loops: CDR1 MGHRA, CDR2 YSYEKL. CDR3 length: 17 amino acids. This CDR3 reads CASSQDLPRSLQETQYF.

V and J are TRBV24-1 and TRBJ2-2; TCRdb gives TRBD1 as the D gene, but with no DNA this cannot be confirmed. CDR1 is KGHDR and CDR2 is SFDVKD in the germline V gene. The CDR3 runs to 17 residues. CDR3 loop: CATSDLVRTEDTGELFF.

This chain's CDR3 is CASSETGFGEQYF. The chain links TRBV2 to TRBJ2-7; TCRdb calls TRBD1, which cannot be checked without DNA. The germline gives CDR1 SNHLY, CDR2 FYNNEI. The CDR3 sequence is 13 residues long.

The J gene is TRBJ2-1, the V gene TRBV7-2. Germline CDR1 is SGHTA and CDR2 is FQGNSA. The CDR3 runs to 13 residues. The CDR3 loop is CASSSGSGNEQFF. Combining the CDR3 with reference TRBV7-2 and TRBJ2-1 gives the whole variable domain GAGVSQSPSNKVTEKGKDVELRCDPISGHTALYWYRQSLGQGLEFLIYFQGNSAPDKSGLPSDRFSAERTGGSVSTLTIQRTQQEDSAVYLCASSSGSGNEQFFGPGTRLTVL.

The chain has TRBV7-2 and TRBJ2-1. The CDR3 contains 13 residues. Germline values: CDR1 SGHTA, CDR2 FQGNSA. The CDR3 here is CASSDSSYNEQFF.

V gene TRBV2 combines with J gene TRBJ2-3; no DNA is available, so the TRBD1 call from TCRdb remains unchecked. CDR1 and CDR2 (germline): SNHLY, FYNNEI. This CDR3 region has 12 residues. CDR3 sequence reads: CASSAGGDTQYF.

The chain carries TRBV12-5 and TRBJ1-2; TCRdb names TRBD1, which stays unverified in the absence of DNA. The germline gives CDR1 LGHNT, CDR2 FRNRAP. The CDR3 is 12 amino acids. The CDR3 is CASGPPVGGYTF.

The rearrangement links TRBV7-3 to TRBJ2-1; TCRdb proposes TRBD1, but this gene call is untestable without DNA. This CDR3 region has 14 residues. Germline CDR1 SGHTA, CDR2 FQGTGA. The CDR3 loop is CASSLTGGAGEQFF.